These 22 T cell receptor beta chains were sequenced from one sample in a study of CD8 T cells in Susac syndrome. With random hexamers, roughly 0.45 to 1 ug RNA was reverse transcribed. TCRdb ran MiXCR on the immunoSEQ multiplex PCR reads and lists one entry per CDR3 protein. The sample comprises about 400,000 distinct CDR3 sequences, more than 70% of which are singletons, and 0.12% rests with the top ten. The sequenced material came from CD8+ T cells from PBMCs. The source is a human donor with multiple sclerosis.

The chain recombines TRBV29-1 with TRBJ1-2, with TRBD1 matching 9 bases. The junction had 9 bases not matched to a gene; V was cut back by 2 bases and J by 5 bases. Germline V CDR1 and CDR2: SQVTM, ANQGSEA. The length of the CDR3 is 15 residues. DNA for the CDR3: TGCAGCGTTGAACCGGGGACAGGGTCTGCGTATGGCTACACCTTC. Its translation: CSVEPGTGSAYGYTF.

J is TRBJ2-2 and V is TRBV6-4; D might be TRBD1 (7 bases). Germline values: CDR1 MRHNA, CDR2 SNTAGT. CDR3 length: 14 residues. V lost 8 bases and J 1 base, leaving 11 bases between the germline ends. The CDR3 is CASGRGENTGELFF. The CDR3 coding sequence is TGTGCCAGCGGCAGGGGGGAGAACACCGGGGAGCTGTTTTTT.

This clonotype was recorded once. The chain joins TRBV4-2 to TRBJ1-1; TRBD1 agrees at 7 bases. CDR1 and CDR2 (germline): LGHNA, YNFKEQ. The CDR3 loop spans 15 amino acids. V shed 3 bases and J 5 bases; nucleotides not matched to a gene: 9. The CDR3 DNA reads TGTGCCAGCAGCCAGGACAGACAGGGAGTGACTGAAGCTTTCTTT. Its protein product is CASSQDRQGVTEAFF.

This clonotype was seen more than once but under ten times. This chain links TRBV30 with TRBJ1-1, with a tentative D call TRBD1 (5 bases). Per germline, CDR1 GTSNPN and CDR2 SVGIG (reference sequence). The CDR3 totals 14 residues. V lost 4 bases and J lost 1, with 13 bases in between. The CDR3 DNA reads TGTGCCTGGACTCCGGGGCAGGGGAACACTGAAGCTTTCTTT. Its translation: CAWTPGQGNTEAFF.

This chain joins TRBV6-1 and TRBJ2-3, with 7 bases lining up with TRBD2. The CDR3 extends over 14 amino acids. Germline V gene data show CDR1 as MNHNS and CDR2 as SASEGT. V lost 4 bases to trimming and J lost 3 bases; unmatched junction nucleotides: 4. CDR3 loop: CASSGTRATDTQYF. DNA of the CDR3: TGTGCCAGCAGTGGGACTAGGGCGACAGATACGCAGTATTTT.

This clonotype was seen a single time. This chain links TRBV6-1 with TRBJ1-4, with 12 bases matching TRBD1. There are 17 residues in the CDR3. CDR1 is MNHNS and CDR2 is SASEGT in the germline V gene. The junction had 11 bases not matched to a gene; V was cut back by 8 bases and J by 4 bases. The CDR3 bases are TGTGCCAGCGGGACAGGGGGCTCCCTTGGAATTAATGAAAAACTGTTTTTT. Translating gives CASGTGGSLGINEKLFF.

This rearrangement joins TRBV3-1 to TRBJ2-7, with D tentatively TRBD2 (5 bases). Trimming shortened V by 4 bases and J by 3 bases, and 13 bases separated the two germline ends. Germline CDR1 reads LGHDT; CDR2 reads YNNKEL (reference sequence). This CDR3 is 14 amino acids long. CDR3 DNA: TGTGCCAGCAGCCCGGCCGGACTGCTCTACGAGCAGTACTTC. Translation: CASSPAGLLYEQYF.

This clonotype came up once. This rearrangement joins TRBV30 to TRBJ1-2, with 9 bases lining up with TRBD1. V was clipped by 3 bases and J by 6 bases; unmatched bases: 8. The CDR3 runs 14 residues. The germline V gene has CDR1 GTSNPN and CDR2 SVGIG (reference sequence). The CDR3 DNA reads TGTGCCTGGAGAGATATGGGACAGGGCGATGGCTACACCTTC. This sequence encodes CAWRDMGQGDGYTF. Looking up the rest from reference TRBV30 and TRBJ1-2 gives the full variable domain: SQTIHQWPATLVQPVGSPLSLECTVEGTSNPNLYWYRQAAGRGLQLLFYSVGIGQISSEVPQNLSASRPQDRQFILSSKKLLLSDSGFYLCAWRDMGQGDGYTFGSGTRLTVV.

The chain's CDR3 is CASSWGQGSEQYF. As DNA, the CDR3 is TGTGCCAGCAGTTGGGGACAGGGGTCCGAGCAGTACTTC. The chain joins TRBV27 to TRBJ2-7, with 10 bases fitting TRBD1. This CDR3 has 13 residues. V shed 4 bases, J shed 6 bases, and the junction held 3 bases outside the gene matches. The germline CDR1 and CDR2 sequences are MNHEY and SMNVEV (reference sequence).

The rearrangement joins TRBV12-3 or TRBV12-4 to TRBJ2-7; D is undetermined. The V gene lost 1 base and the J gene lost 7 bases, with 11 bases spanning the gap. CDR3 length equals 13 residues. CDR3 loop: CASSLGKVGEQYF. The DNA for the CDR3 is TGTGCCAGCAGTTTAGGTAAAGTCGGGGAGCAGTACTTC.

The chain has TRBV4-1 and TRBJ1-5; TRBD1 might be the D (5 bases). The germline V gene has CDR1 MGHRA and CDR2 YSYEKL. The CDR3 consists of 15 residues. Trimming stripped 1 base from V and 3 bases from J, with 10 bases between. The CDR3 DNA follows: TGCGCCAGCAGCCAAGGGGGCACCAACAATCAGCCCCAGCATTTT. Residues: CASSQGGTNNQPQHF.

The chain joins TRBV19 to TRBJ1-5, with a possible D match to TRBD1 (6 bases). The CDR3 totals 15 residues. Deletions cut 5 bases from V and 7 bases from J, with 18 bases between. Germline loops: CDR1 LNHDA, CDR2 SQIVND (reference sequence). The CDR3 region is CASSSRDIGGQPQHF. In nucleotides, the CDR3 is TGTGCCAGTAGTTCCCGGGACATCGGAGGCCAGCCCCAGCATTTT. Complete variable domain (other parts from reference TRBV19 and TRBJ1-5): DGGITQSPKYLFRKEGQNVTLSCEQNLNHDAMYWYRQDPGQGLRLIYYSQIVNDFQKGDIAEGYSVSREKKESFPLTVTSAQKNPTAFYLCASSSRDIGGQPQHFGDGTRLSIL.

This chain connects TRBV12-3 or TRBV12-4 to TRBJ1-5, with TRBD1 as a possible D gene (6 bases). The CDR3 sequence is 16 residues long. V lost 6 bases to trimming and J lost 0 bases, with 15 bases between them. CDR3 sequence (DNA): TGTGCCAGCAGCCTCACAGGGATTTATAGCAATCAGCCCCAGCATTTT. Amino acids: CASSLTGIYSNQPQHF.

As to this clonotype: The CDR3 does not close with the conserved phenylalanine or tryptophan, likely indicating a read error. The chain uses TRBV2 and TRBJ1-1; D is unclear. The CDR3 runs to 11 residues. CDR1 and CDR2 (germline): SNHLY, FYNNEI. The DNA of the CDR3 is TGTGGACCGATTTTTTTTACTGAAGCTTTCCTT. Its protein is CGPIFFTEAFL.

Here the CDR3 DNA reads TGTGCCAGCAGTTTGCCAGGTTCTATAGAGACCCAGTACTTC. It is translated as CASSLPGSIETQYF. The chain recombines TRBV12-3 or TRBV12-4 with TRBJ2-5; D is uncertain. This CDR3 contains 14 residues. Trimming took 3 bases from V and 4 from J, leaving 12 bases between them.

This chain links TRBV28 with TRBJ1-1, with a possible D match to TRBD1 (6 bases). V shed 7 bases and J shed 2 bases, with 8 bases lying between them. Germline V gene sequence: CDR1 MDHEN, CDR2 SYDVKM. There are 12 residues in the CDR3. As DNA, the CDR3 is TGTGCCAGCAAGGACAGAAACACTGAAGCTTTCTTT. Residues: CASKDRNTEAFF.

The rearrangement joins TRBV25-1 to TRBJ1-1; TRBD1 matches at 8 bases. The CDR3 extends over 15 amino acids. The germline CDR1 and CDR2 sequences are MGHDK and SYGVNS. The J segment lost 2 bases and the V segment lost 3 bases, leaving 5 bases of the junction unmatched. The CDR3 DNA follows: TGTGCCAGCAGTGACTGGGGACAGGTAAACACTGAAGCTTTCTTT. Translated: CASSDWGQVNTEAFF.

The chain is built from TRBV3-1 and TRBJ1-2; tentative D call: TRBD1 (5 bases). Trimming removed 7 bases from V and 3 bases from J, with 9 bases in between. CDR3 length equals 12 residues. The germline CDR1 and CDR2 sequences are LGHDT and YNNKEL (reference sequence). The chain's CDR3 is CASTTEDYGYTF. In DNA form, the CDR3 reads TGTGCCAGCACGACAGAAGACTATGGCTACACCTTC.

The J gene is TRBJ1-5, the V gene TRBV27; no firm D call. CDR3 size: 15 residues. Trimming cost V 6 bases and J 0 bases, with 12 bases left between them. Germline lookup yields CDR1 MNHEY and CDR2 SMNVEV (reference sequence). This chain's CDR3 is CASSPRGVSNQPQHF. The CDR3, as DNA: TGTGCCAGCAGCCCCCGCGGGGTTAGCAATCAGCCCCAGCATTTT.

This chain uses TRBV27 with TRBJ2-1; 7 nucleotides agree with TRBD2. The CDR3 is 16 amino acids. Germline CDR1 is MNHEY and CDR2 is SMNVEV (reference sequence). The ends lost 2 bases at V and 4 bases at J; junction bases unmatched: 8. In DNA, the CDR3 is TGTGCCAGCAGTTTACTCCCAGCGGGGAGTTACAATGAGCAGTTCTTC. Its translation is CASSLLPAGSYNEQFF.

This rearrangement joins TRBV27 to TRBJ2-1; the D gene is possibly TRBD2 (6 bases). This CDR3 spans 16 amino acids. V lost 2 bases, J lost 3 bases, and 14 bases lay in between. Germline CDR1 and CDR2: MNHEY and SMNVEV (reference sequence). Written as DNA, the CDR3 is TGTGCCAGCAGTTTAGTGGCGGGAAGCCTCTACAATGAGCAGTTCTTC. Translation: CASSLVAGSLYNEQFF.

The chain links TRBV19 to TRBJ1-1; 8 positions match TRBD1. This CDR3 is built from 15 residues. CDR1 is LNHDA, CDR2 SQIVND, per germline (reference sequence). V lost 5 bases and J lost 3; bases outside the gene matches: 8. CDR3 sequence reads: CASSEEDRAYTEAFF. The DNA of the CDR3 is TGTGCCAGTAGTGAAGAGGACAGGGCCTACACTGAAGCTTTCTTT.